Presented here are 14 T cell receptor beta chains from one specimen sequenced in a study of read filtering for tumor transcriptome and immune sequencing. From 350 to 500 ng of RNA, a library with molecular barcoded alpha/delta and beta/gamma adaptors was made. TCRdb re-called the reads with MiXCR, one entry per CDR3 protein. The repertoire holds approximately 23,000 distinct CDR3 sequences, with around 20% as singletons. What was sequenced was a population of CD138-negative cells sorted from bone marrow. The receptors stem from a donor over 35 with multiple myeloma.

This clonotype was counted many times. This chain uses TRBV28 with TRBJ2-7; D possibly matches TRBD1 or TRBD2 (5 bases each). This CDR3 has 12 residues. V lost 3 bases and J lost 5, with 8 bases in between. Germline values: CDR1 MDHEN, CDR2 SYDVKM. The CDR3 nucleotides are TGTGCCAGCAGTTTCAGGGAGCACGAGCAGTACTTC. It translates to CASSFREHEQYF.

This clonotype was detected many times. V is TRBV3-1 and J is TRBJ2-3, with 7 bases aligning to TRBD2. The CDR3 spans 16 residues. V lost 2 bases, J lost 0 bases, and 5 bases stayed unmatched. Germline CDR1 is LGHDT and CDR2 is YNNKEL (reference sequence). The CDR3 DNA reads TGTGCCAGCAGCCAACAGCGGGGATCTAGCACAGATACGCAGTATTTT. This gives the protein CASSQQRGSSTDTQYF.

In this sample, this clonotype turned up many times. The rearrangement uses TRBV10-3 and TRBJ2-1; 8 bases match TRBD2. CDR1 is ENHRY and CDR2 is SYGVKD in the germline V gene. The CDR3 has 13 residues. V shed 5 bases, J shed 7 bases, and the junction held 4 bases outside the gene matches. Here the CDR3 DNA reads TGTGCCATCAGTTGGAGCGGGAGAAATGAGCAGTTCTTC. Protein: CAISWSGRNEQFF.

This clonotype was picked up many times. The rearrangement joins TRBV29-1 to TRBJ2-5; D perhaps matches TRBD2 (7 bases). CDR3 length equals 12 residues. Germline-derived CDR1 and CDR2 are SQVTM and ANQGSEA. V lost 3 bases and J lost 4, with 9 bases in between. The CDR3 DNA reads as TGCAGCGTTGATGGGGGGGCAGAGACCCAGTACTTC. Translating gives CSVDGGAETQYF.

This clonotype came up many times. The rearrangement uses TRBV20-1 and TRBJ2-1, with D tentatively TRBD2 (6 bases). The V end was cut by 0 bases, the J end by 0 bases, with 9 bases between. The CDR3 length is 15 residues. The germline CDR1 and CDR2 sequences are DFQATT and SNEGSKA (reference sequence). The CDR3 DNA follows: TGCAGTGCTAGAGATCCAGCGGGCTCCTACAATGAGCAGTTCTTC. This gives the protein CSARDPAGSYNEQFF.

This clonotype was seen repeatedly, ten times or more. CDR3 in amino acids: CSARVASGYNEQFF. CDR3 in DNA: TGCAGTGCTAGAGTCGCTAGCGGGTACAATGAGCAGTTCTTC. This chain joins TRBV20-1 and TRBJ2-1; TRBD2 matches 8 bases. Germline assignment: CDR1 DFQATT and CDR2 SNEGSKA (reference sequence). The length of the CDR3 is 14 residues. Trimming took 1 base from V and 4 from J; bases not matched to a gene: 3.

The table lists this clonotype with many counts. The chain carries TRBV5-1 and TRBJ2-7; TRBD2 agrees at 11 bases. Per germline, CDR1 SGHRS and CDR2 YFSETQ. The CDR3 has 16 amino acids. J was trimmed by 1 base and V by 3 bases; bases with no gene match: 6. The CDR3 here is CASSSGTSGTSYEQYF. For the CDR3, the DNA is TGCGCCAGCAGCTCCGGGACTAGCGGCACGTCCTACGAGCAGTACTTC.

Points on this clonotype: This is likely a read error, given that the CDR3 carries no conserved phenylalanine or tryptophan at its end. V usage is TRBV19 and J usage is TRBJ2-7; perhaps TRBD1 as D (5 bases). Germline loops: CDR1 LNHDA, CDR2 SQIVND (reference sequence). This CDR3 has 14 amino acids. Trimming removed 6 bases from V and 5 bases from J, with 17 bases in between. The CDR3 protein is CASSRIQESHEQYI. As DNA, the CDR3 is TGTGCCAGTAGCCGGATACAGGAGAGTCACGAGCAGTACATC.

This clonotype was counted many times. The chain is built from TRBV5-1 and TRBJ2-2, with 7 bases identical to TRBD1. This CDR3 has 14 amino acids. J was trimmed by 4 bases and V by 0 bases; bases with no gene match: 0. The germline gives CDR1 SGHRS, CDR2 YFSETQ. CDR3 residues: CASSLGDSTGELFF. DNA of the CDR3: TGCGCCAGCAGCTTGGGGGACAGCACCGGGGAGCTGTTTTTT.

V usage is TRBV5-1 and J usage is TRBJ2-3, with TRBD2 matching over 8 bases. Trimming took 1 base from V and 4 from J; bases not matched to a gene: 5. Germline values: CDR1 SGHRS, CDR2 YFSETQ. The CDR3 has 15 residues. This chain's CDR3 is CASSLRAGEADTQYF. The CDR3 bases are TGCGCCAGCAGCTTGCGAGCGGGAGAGGCAGATACGCAGTATTTT.

By proportion, this clonotype is medium-sized. This chain connects TRBV6-2 or TRBV6-3 to TRBJ2-1; D ambiguous. The CDR3 has 11 residues. V shed 2 bases and J shed 8 bases, with 4 bases lying between them. Per germline, CDR1 MNHEY and CDR2 SVGEGT. CDR3 in amino acids: CASSYPDEQFF. Here the CDR3 DNA reads TGTGCCAGCAGTTACCCGGATGAGCAGTTCTTC.

The rearrangement links TRBV7-6 to TRBJ2-3, with D possibly being TRBD2 (6 bases). V lost 5 bases, J lost 8 bases, and 20 bases lay in between. Germline CDR1 is SGHVS and CDR2 is FNYEAQ. This CDR3 spans 15 amino acids. In DNA form, the CDR3 reads TGTGCCAGCAGCCCCTCCGGGACCACGGGGGTTACGCAGTATTTT. The encoded protein is CASSPSGTTGVTQYF. The whole variable domain, filled in from reference TRBV7-6 and TRBJ2-3, reads GAGVSQSPRYKVTKRGQDVALRCDPISGHVSLYWYRQALGQGPEFLTYFNYEAQQDKSGLPNDRFSAERPEGSISTLTIQRTEQRDSAMYRCASSPSGTTGVTQYFGPGTRLTVL.

This clonotype was counted many times. The rearrangement links TRBV6-5 to TRBJ2-1, with D perhaps given as TRBD1 or TRBD2 (7 bases each). The CDR3 spans 13 residues. V lost 11 bases to trimming and J lost 7 bases, with 18 bases between them. Germline V gene lookup returns CDR1 MNHEY and CDR2 SVGAGI. CDR3 DNA sequence: TGTGCCTCAGGGGGGGCTTCTCGTAATGAGCAGTTCTTC. Translating gives CASGGASRNEQFF.

In its sample, this clonotype was seen many times. A much larger clonotype is one base distant, so this may be a read error. The CDR3 reads CACSQMSAGGGYEQYF. DNA of the CDR3: TGCGCCTGCAGCCAAATGTCGGCAGGGGGCGGATACGAGCAGTACTTC. The V call is TRBV4-1, the J call TRBJ2-7; TRBD1 matches 8 bases. Germline V lookup: CDR1 MGHRA, CDR2 YSYEKL. The CDR3 is 16 amino acids.